This section outlines one T cell receptor beta chain sequence together with its context. The sample belongs to a study of blood T cell repertoires in COVID-19. Produced via immunoSEQ multiplex PCR; TCRdb's table is partial and in-frame only. The table lists approximately 190,000 clones, roughly 90% of them singletons, with 0.45% to 0.65% in the top ten. This CDR3 is 16 amino acids long. Germline CDR1 MNHEY, CDR2 SVGEGT. The ends lost 2 bases at V and 5 bases at J; junction bases unmatched: 5. This chain links TRBV6-2 or TRBV6-3 with TRBJ2-2; 10 bases agree with TRBD1. The source of this sequence is a man aged 50 to 59 with acute or convalescent COVID-19. Material for sequencing was peripheral blood. The CDR3 region is CASSYDRTGGTGELFF. The CDR3 region has the DNA TGTGCCAGCAGTTACGACAGGACAGGGGGGACCGGGGAGCTGTTTTTT.